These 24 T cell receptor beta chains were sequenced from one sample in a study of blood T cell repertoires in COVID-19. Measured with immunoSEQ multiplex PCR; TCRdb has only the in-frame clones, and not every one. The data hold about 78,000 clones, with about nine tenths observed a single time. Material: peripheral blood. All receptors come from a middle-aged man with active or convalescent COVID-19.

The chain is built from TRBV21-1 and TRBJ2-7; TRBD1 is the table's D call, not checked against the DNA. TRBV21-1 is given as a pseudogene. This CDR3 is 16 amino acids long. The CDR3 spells CASSLRGTHTSHEQYV. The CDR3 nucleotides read TGTGCCAGCAGCCTTCGAGGGACACACACCTCCCACGAGCAGTACGTC.

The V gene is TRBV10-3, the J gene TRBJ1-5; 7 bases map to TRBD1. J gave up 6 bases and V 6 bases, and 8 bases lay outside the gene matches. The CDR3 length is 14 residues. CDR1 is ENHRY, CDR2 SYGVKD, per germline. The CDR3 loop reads CAIRAQGEVQPQHF. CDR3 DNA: TGTGCCATCAGGGCGCAGGGGGAGGTTCAGCCCCAGCATTTT.

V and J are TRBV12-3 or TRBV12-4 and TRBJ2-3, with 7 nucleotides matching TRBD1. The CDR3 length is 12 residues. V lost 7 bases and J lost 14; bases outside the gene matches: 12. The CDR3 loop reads CASTLGGSVAYF. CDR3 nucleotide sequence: TGTGCCAGCACCCTAGGGGGCAGCGTGGCGTATTTT.

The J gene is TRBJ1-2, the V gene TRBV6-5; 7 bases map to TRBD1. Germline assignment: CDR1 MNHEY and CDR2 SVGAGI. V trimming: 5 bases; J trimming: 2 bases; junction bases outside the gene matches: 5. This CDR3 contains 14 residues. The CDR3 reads CASSPVTGNYGYTF. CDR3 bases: TGTGCCAGCAGTCCGGTGACAGGGAACTATGGCTACACCTTC.

This chain's CDR3 is CASSVTHSDNYGYTF. The CDR3 nucleotides read TGTGCCAGCAGCGTGACCCACAGTGATAACTATGGCTACACCTTC. This chain joins TRBV9 and TRBJ1-2; D is unclear. The ends were cut back, 2 bases at V and 1 base at J, with 12 bases in the middle. This CDR3 region has 15 residues. Per the germline V gene, CDR1 is SGDLS and CDR2 is YYNGEE. The whole variable domain, remainder taken from reference TRBV9 and TRBJ1-2, is DSGVTQTPKHLITATGQRVTLRCSPRSGDLSVYWYQQSLDQGLQFLIQYYNGEERAKGNILERFSAQQFPDLHSELNLSSLELGDSALYFCASSVTHSDNYGYTFGSGTRLTVV.

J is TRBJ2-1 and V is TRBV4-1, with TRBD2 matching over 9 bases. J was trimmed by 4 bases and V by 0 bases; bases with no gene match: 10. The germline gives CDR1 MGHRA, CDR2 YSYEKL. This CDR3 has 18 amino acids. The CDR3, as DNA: TGCGCCAGCAGCCAAGATTCTGGACTAGCGTCGGGATACAATGAGCAGTTCTTC. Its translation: CASSQDSGLASGYNEQFF.

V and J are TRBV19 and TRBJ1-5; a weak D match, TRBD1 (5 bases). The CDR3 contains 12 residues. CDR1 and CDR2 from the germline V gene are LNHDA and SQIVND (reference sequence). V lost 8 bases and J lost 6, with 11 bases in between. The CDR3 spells CASGRVGQPQHF. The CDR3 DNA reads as TGTGCCAGTGGCAGGGTGGGTCAGCCCCAGCATTTT.

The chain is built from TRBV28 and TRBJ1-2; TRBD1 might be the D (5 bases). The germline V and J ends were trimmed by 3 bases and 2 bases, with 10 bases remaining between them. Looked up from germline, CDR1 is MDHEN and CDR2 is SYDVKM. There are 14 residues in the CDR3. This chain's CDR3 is CASSLRTINYGYTF. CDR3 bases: TGTGCCAGCAGTTTGAGGACAATAAACTATGGCTACACCTTC.

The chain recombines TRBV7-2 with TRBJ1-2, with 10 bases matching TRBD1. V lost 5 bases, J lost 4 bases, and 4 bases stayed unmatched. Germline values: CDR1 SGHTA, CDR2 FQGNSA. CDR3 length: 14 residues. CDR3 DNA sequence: TGTGCCAGCAGCGATTGGACAGGGGGCTATGGCTACACCTTC. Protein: CASSDWTGGYGYTF.

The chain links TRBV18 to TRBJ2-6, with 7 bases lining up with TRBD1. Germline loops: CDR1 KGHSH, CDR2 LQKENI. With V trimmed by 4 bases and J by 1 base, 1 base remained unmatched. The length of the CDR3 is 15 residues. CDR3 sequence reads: CASSRGQSGANVLTF. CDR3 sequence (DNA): TGTGCCAGCTCACGGGGACAGTCTGGGGCCAACGTCCTGACTTTC.

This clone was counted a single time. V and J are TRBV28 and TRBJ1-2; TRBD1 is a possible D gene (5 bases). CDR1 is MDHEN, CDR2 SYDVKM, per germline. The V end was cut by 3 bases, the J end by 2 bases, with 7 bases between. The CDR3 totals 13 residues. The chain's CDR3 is CASSFGGNYGYTF. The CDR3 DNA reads TGTGCCAGCAGTTTCGGGGGGAACTATGGCTACACCTTC.

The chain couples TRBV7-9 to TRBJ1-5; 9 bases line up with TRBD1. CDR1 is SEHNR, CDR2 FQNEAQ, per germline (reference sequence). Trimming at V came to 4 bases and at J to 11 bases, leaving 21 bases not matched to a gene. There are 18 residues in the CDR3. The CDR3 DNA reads TGTGCCAGCAGCTCTCACCGAGGGGGACAGGGAAAAGATGGGTCCCAGCATTTT. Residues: CASSSHRGGQGKDGSQHF.

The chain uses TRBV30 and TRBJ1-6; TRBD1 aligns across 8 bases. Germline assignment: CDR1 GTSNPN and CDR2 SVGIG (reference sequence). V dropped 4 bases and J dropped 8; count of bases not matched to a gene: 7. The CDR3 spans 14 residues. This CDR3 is CAWNRQGTDSPLHF. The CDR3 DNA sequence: TGTGCCTGGAACCGACAGGGGACGGATTCACCCCTCCACTTT.

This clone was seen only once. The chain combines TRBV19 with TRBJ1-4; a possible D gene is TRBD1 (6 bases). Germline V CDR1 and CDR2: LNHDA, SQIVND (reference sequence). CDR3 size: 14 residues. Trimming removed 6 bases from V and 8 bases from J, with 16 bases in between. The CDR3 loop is CASSNSGTGEKLFF. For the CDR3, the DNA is TGTGCCAGTAGCAATTCCGGAACAGGGGAAAAACTGTTTTTT.

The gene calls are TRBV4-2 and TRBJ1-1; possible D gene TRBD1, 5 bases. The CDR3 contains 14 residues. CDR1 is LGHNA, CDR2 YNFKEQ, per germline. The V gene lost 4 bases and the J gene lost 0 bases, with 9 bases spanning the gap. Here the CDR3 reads CASSRPGLNTEAFF. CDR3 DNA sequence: TGTGCCAGCAGCCGCCCAGGGTTGAACACTGAAGCTTTCTTT.

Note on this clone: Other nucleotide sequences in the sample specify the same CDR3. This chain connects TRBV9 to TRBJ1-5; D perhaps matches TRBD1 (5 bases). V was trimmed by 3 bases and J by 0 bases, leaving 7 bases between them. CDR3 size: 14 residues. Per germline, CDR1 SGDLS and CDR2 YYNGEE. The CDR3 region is CASSATDSNQPQHF. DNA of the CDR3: TGTGCCAGCAGCGCGACAGATAGCAATCAGCCCCAGCATTTT. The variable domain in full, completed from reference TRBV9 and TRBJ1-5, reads DSGVTQTPKHLITATGQRVTLRCSPRSGDLSVYWYQQSLDQGLQFLIQYYNGEERAKGNILERFSAQQFPDLHSELNLSSLELGDSALYFCASSATDSNQPQHFGDGTRLSIL.

In nucleotides, the CDR3 is TGTGCCAGCAGCTTAGAACTAGCGGTAAACACCGGGGAGCTGTTTTTT. This gives the protein CASSLELAVNTGELFF. J is TRBJ2-2 and V is TRBV7-6; the match to TRBD2 covers 8 bases. J lost 2 bases, V lost 1 base, and 3 bases had no gene match. The CDR3 extends over 16 amino acids. The V gene's germline CDR1 is SGHVS and CDR2 FNYEAQ.

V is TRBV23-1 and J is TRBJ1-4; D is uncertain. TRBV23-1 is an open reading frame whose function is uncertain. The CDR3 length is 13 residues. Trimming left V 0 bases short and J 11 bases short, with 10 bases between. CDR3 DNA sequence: TGCGCCAGCAGTCAATCGTTCCCGGAGAAACTGTTTTTT. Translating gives CASSQSFPEKLFF.

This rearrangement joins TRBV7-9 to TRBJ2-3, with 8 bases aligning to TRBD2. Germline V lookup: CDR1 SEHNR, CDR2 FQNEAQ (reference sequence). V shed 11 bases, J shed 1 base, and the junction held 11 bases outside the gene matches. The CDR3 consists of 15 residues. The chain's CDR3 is CACRIGSGGTDTQYF. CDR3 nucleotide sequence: TGTGCCTGCCGGATAGGTAGCGGGGGCACAGATACGCAGTATTTT.

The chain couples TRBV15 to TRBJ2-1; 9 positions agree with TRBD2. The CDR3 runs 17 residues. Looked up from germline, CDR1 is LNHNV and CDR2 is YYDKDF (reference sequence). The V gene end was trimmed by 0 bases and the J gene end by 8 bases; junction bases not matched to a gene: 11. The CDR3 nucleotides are TGTGCCACCAGCAGAGATTGGGCGGGGGGGGCTGAGGATGAGCAGTTCTTC. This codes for CATSRDWAGGAEDEQFF.

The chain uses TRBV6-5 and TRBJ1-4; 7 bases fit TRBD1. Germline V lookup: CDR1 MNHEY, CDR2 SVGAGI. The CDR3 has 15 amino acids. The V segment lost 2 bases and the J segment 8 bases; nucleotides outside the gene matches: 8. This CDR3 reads CASSYRWDRTEKLFF. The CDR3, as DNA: TGTGCCAGCAGTTACAGGTGGGACAGAACGGAAAAACTGTTTTTT.

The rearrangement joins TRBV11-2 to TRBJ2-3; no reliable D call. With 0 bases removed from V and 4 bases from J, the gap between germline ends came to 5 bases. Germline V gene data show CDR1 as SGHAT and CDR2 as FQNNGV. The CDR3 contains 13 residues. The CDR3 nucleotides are TGTGCCAGCAGCTTAGATCGGGCAGATACGCAGTATTTT. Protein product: CASSLDRADTQYF.

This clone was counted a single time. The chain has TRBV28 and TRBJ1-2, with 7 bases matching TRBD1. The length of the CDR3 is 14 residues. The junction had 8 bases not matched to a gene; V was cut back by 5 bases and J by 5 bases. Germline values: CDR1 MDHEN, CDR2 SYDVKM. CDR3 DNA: TGTGCCAGCAGTGGCTTACAGGGGTGGTATGGCTACACCTTC. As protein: CASSGLQGWYGYTF.

CDR3 residues: CASSLDRAAGANVLTF. Written as DNA, the CDR3 is TGTGCCAGCAGCCTGGACAGGGCAGCTGGGGCCAACGTCCTGACTTTC. The chain joins TRBV7-2 to TRBJ2-6; TRBD1 matches at 8 bases. Germline assignment: CDR1 SGHTA and CDR2 FQGNSA. The CDR3 totals 16 residues. Unmatched junction bases numbered 5, after V lost 5 bases and J lost 2 bases.